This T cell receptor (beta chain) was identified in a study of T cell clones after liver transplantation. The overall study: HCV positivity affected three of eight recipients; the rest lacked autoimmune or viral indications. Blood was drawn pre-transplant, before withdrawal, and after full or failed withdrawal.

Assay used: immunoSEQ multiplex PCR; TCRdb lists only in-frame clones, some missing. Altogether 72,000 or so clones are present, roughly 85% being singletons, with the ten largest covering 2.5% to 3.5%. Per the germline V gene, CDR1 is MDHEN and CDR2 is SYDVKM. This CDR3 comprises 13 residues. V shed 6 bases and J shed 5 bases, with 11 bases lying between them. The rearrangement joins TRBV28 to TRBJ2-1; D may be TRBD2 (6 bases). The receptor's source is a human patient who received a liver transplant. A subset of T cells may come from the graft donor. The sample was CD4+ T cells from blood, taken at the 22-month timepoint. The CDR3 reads CASSGGRDNEQFF. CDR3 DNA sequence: TGTGCCAGCAGCGGGGGAAGAGACAATGAGCAGTTCTTC. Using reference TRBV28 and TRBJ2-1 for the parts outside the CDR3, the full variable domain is DVKVTQSSRYLVKRTGEKVFLECVQDMDHENMFWYRQDPGLGLRLIYFSYDVKMKEKGDIPEGYSVSREKKERFSLILESASTNQTSMYLCASSGGRDNEQFFGPGTRLTVL.